This TCR beta chain came from a study of CD8 T cells in ankylosing spondylitis. The CDR3 loop spans 12 amino acids. Germline-derived CDR1 and CDR2 are SQVTM and ANQGSEA. With 6 bases removed from V and 6 bases from J, the gap between germline ends came to 15 bases. TCRdb reprocessed the 5' RACE reads with MiXCR, giving one entry per CDR3 protein. Of 350,000 or so distinct CDR3 sequences in the sample, about 14% were seen once. What was sequenced was blood, either unsorted or a sorted T cell fraction (not recorded which). This TCR was recovered from a male donor with ankylosing spondylitis or in good health (not recorded which). The chain is built from TRBV29-1 and TRBJ2-7, with D possibly TRBD2 on 5 matching bases. CDR3 protein: CSVLGPGSEQYF. CDR3 nucleotide sequence: TGCAGCGTCCTGGGTCCGGGGTCCGAGCAGTACTTC.